The clone carrying this T cell receptor (beta chain) was counted ten times or more. Its matching antigen is unknown. The data derive from a study of blood T cells in healthy people across ages. V was clipped by 5 bases and J by 7 bases; unmatched bases: 7. CDR3 length: 14 amino acids. Whole-study findings and limits: Older age went with lower TCR beta diversity per million T cells, in a roughly linear way.

Primed by a sample-barcoded 5' primer and a J-beta primer mix, a second PCR proceeded for 7 to 11 cycles. TCRdb called the 5' RACE reads again in MiXCR, with one record for every CDR3 protein. The repertoire includes roughly 1.7 million distinct CDR3 sequences, 30% to 40% of them detected once, and about 11% sits in the top ten. Each sample provided at least 6 micrograms of extracted total RNA. What was sequenced was blood. This receptor was taken from a woman between 25 and 40 years old in good health. The chain links TRBV12-3 or TRBV12-4 to TRBJ2-1, with TRBD2 matching over 8 bases. The CDR3 loop reads CASSMSGSGNEQFF. For the CDR3, the DNA is TGTGCCAGCAGTATGAGCGGGAGTGGGAATGAGCAGTTCTTC.